This TCR beta chain is from a study of cytomegalovirus exposure and HLA in healthy donors. Primers for the PCR totalled 60 Vbeta and 13 Jbeta. Libraries were prepared by immunoSEQ multiplex PCR; TCRdb keeps only in-frame clonotypes and omits some of them. The data hold a few hundred thousand clones, with around three quarters observed a single time. Study results and limitations: DRB1 had the most TCR associations and HLA-C the fewest, a later analysis found, with rates varying by HLA locus. HLA alleles were associated with 15,000 to 20,000 TCR beta sequences in a later analysis at 0.05 false discovery rate. In an earlier analysis, in 620 or so donors, most V segments appeared productive either ~87% or ~30% of the time. Looking again later, the authors saw that most CMV-associated TCR beta chains seemed HLA-restricted.

Looked up from germline, CDR1 is LGHNT and CDR2 is FRNRAP. After removal of 4 bases from V and 2 bases from J, the junction contained 6 bases not matched to a gene. The CDR3 extends over 15 amino acids. This clone appeared once. The antigen remains undetermined. This clonotype was sampled from a man aged 40-49 years in good health and CMV-seronegative. Sample: PBMCs. The chain recombines TRBV12-5 with TRBJ1-2, with 8 positions matching TRBD1. The CDR3 loop reads CASGSPDRENYGYTF. CDR3 bases: TGTGCTAGTGGTTCCCCGGACAGGGAGAACTATGGCTACACCTTC.